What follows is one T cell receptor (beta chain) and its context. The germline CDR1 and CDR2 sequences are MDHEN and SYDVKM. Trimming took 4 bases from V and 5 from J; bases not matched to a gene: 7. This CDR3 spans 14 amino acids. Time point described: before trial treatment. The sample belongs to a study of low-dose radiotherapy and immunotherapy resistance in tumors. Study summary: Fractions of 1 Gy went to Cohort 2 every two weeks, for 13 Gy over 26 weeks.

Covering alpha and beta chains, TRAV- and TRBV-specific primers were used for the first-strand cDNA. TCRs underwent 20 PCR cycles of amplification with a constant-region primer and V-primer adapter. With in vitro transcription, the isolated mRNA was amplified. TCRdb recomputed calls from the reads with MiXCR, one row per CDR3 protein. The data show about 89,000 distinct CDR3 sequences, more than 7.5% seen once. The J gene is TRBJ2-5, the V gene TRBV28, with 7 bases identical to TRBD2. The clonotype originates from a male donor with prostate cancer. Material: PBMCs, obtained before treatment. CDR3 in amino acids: CASSSSGTTETQYF. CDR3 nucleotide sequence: TGTGCCAGCAGTTCGTCCGGGACTACGGAGACCCAGTACTTC.